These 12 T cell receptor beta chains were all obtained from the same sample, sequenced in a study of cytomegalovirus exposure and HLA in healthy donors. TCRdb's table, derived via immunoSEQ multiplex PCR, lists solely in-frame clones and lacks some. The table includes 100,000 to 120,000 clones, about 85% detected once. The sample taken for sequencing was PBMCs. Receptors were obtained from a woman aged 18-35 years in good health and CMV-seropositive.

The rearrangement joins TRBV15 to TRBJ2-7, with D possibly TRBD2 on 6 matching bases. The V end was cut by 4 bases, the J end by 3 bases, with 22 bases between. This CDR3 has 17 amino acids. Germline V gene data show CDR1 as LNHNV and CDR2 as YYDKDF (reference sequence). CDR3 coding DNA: TGTGCCACCAGCAACTCCGGGATCGGTAGCGGAAACTACGAGCAGTACTTC. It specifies CATSNSGIGSGNYEQYF.

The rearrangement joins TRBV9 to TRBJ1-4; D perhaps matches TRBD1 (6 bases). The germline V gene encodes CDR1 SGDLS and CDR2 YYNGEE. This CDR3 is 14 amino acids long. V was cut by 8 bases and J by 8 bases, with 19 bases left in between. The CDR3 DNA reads TGTGCCAGTAGCCTGGGCCAGACAGGAGAAAAACTGTTTTTT. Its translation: CASSLGQTGEKLFF.

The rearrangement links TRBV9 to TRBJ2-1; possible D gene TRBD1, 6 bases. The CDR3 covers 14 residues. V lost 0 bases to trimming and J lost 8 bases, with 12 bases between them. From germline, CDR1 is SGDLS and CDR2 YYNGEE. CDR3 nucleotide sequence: TGTGCCAGCAGCGTAGAGGGCAGGGGCGATGAGCAGTTCTTC. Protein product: CASSVEGRGDEQFF.

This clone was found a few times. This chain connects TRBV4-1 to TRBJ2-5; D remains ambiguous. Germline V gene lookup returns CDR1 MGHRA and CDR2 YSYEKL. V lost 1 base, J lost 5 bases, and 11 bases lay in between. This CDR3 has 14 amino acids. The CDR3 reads CASSQATLVETQYF. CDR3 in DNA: TGCGCCAGCAGCCAAGCGACACTCGTCGAGACCCAGTACTTC.

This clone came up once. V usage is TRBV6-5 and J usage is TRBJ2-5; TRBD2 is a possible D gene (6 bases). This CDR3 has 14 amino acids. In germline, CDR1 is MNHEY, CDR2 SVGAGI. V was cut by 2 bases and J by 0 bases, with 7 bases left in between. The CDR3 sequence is CASSYGGDQETQYF. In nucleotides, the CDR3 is TGTGCCAGCAGTTACGGCGGGGACCAAGAGACCCAGTACTTC.

As DNA, the CDR3 is TGCGCCAGCAGCTTGGGGTCCAGGGCCCGGCTCGGCTATGGCTACACCTTC. This sequence encodes CASSLGSRARLGYGYTF. The V gene is TRBV5-1, the J gene TRBJ1-2; D might be TRBD1 (5 bases). Germline-derived CDR1 and CDR2 are SGHRS and YFSETQ. CDR3 length: 17 residues. Trimming removed 0 bases at V and 4 bases at J, with 19 bases between.

The CDR3 coding sequence is TGTGCCAGCAGCCCCGGACAGGCTGGGCAGTACTTC. This codes for CASSPGQAGQYF. The chain links TRBV6-5 to TRBJ2-7, with 7 bases aligning to TRBD1. J gave up 9 bases and V 6 bases, and 8 bases lay outside the gene matches. Germline V gene sequence: CDR1 MNHEY, CDR2 SVGAGI. CDR3 length equals 12 residues.

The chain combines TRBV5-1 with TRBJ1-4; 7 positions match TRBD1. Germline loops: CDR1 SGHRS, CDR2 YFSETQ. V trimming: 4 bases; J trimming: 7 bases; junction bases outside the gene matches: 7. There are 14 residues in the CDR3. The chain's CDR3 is CASSPDREGEKLFF. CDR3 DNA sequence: TGCGCCAGCAGCCCCGACAGGGAAGGTGAAAAACTGTTTTTT.

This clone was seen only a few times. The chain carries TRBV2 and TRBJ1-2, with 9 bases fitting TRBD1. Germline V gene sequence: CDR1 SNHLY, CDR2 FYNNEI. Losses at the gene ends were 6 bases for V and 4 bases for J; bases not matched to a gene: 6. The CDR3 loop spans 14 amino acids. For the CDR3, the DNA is TGTGCCAGCAGGGCGGACAGGGGAAGCTATGGCTACACCTTC. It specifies CASRADRGSYGYTF.

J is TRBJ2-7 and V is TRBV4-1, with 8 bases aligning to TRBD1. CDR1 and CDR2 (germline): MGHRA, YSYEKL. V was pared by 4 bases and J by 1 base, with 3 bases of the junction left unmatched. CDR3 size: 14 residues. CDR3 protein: CASSRTGPSYEQYF. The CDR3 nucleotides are TGCGCCAGCAGCCGGACAGGGCCTTCCTACGAGCAGTACTTC.

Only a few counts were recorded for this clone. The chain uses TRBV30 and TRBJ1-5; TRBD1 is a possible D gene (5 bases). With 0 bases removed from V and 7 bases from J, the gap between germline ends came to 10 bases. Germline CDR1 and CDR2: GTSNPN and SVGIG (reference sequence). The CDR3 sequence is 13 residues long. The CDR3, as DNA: TGTGCCTGGAGTGTAGATTGGGGCCAGCCCCAGCATTTT. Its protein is CAWSVDWGQPQHF. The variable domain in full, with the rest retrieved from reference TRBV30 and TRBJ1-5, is SQTIHQWPATLVQPVGSPLSLECTVEGTSNPNLYWYRQAAGRGLQLLFYSVGIGQISSEVPQNLSASRPQDRQFILSSKKLLLSDSGFYLCAWSVDWGQPQHFGDGTRLSIL.

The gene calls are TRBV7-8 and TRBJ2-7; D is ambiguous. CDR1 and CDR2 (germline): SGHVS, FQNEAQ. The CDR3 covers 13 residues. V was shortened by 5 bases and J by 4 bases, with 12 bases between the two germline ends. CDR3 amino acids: CASSPKILYEQYF. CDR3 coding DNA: TGTGCCAGCAGCCCCAAAATTTTGTACGAGCAGTACTTC.